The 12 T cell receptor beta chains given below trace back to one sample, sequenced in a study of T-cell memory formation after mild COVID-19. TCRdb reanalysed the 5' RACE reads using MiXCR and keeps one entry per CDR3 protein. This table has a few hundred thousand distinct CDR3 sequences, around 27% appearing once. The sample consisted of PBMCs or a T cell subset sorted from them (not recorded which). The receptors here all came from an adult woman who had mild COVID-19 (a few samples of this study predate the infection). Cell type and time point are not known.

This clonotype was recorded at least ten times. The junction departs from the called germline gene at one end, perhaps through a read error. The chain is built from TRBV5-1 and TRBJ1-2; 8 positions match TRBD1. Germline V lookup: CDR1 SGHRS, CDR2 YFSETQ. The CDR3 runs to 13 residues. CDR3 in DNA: TGTGCCAGCAGCCCCGGACAGGGCTATGGCTACACCTTC. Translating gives CASSPGQGYGYTF.

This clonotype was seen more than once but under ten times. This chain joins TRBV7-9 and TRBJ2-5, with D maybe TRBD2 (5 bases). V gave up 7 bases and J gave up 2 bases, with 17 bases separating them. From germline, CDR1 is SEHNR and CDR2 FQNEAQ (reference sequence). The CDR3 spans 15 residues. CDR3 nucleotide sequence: TGTGCCAGCACCTTCGGTTTAGGGAGTCAAGAGACCCAGTACTTC. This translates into CASTFGLGSQETQYF.

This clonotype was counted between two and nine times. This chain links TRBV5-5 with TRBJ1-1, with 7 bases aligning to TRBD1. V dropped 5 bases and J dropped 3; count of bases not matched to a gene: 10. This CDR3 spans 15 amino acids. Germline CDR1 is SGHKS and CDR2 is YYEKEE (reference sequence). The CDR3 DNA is TGTGCCAGCAGACGACAGGGAATTGAGTACACTGAAGCTTTCTTT. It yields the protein CASRRQGIEYTEAFF.

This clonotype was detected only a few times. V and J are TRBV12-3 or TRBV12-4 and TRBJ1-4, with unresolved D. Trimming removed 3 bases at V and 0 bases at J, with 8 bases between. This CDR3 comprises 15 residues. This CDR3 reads CASSLFLTTNEKLFF. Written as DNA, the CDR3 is TGTGCCAGCAGTTTGTTTCTCACAACTAATGAAAAACTGTTTTTT.

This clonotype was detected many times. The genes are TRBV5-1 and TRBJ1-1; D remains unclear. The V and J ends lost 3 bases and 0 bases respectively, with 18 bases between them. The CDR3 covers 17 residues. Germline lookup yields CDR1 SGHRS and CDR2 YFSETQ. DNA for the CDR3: TGCGCCAGCAGCTCCTCCGGGAGATCCCATCTGAACACTGAAGCTTTCTTT. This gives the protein CASSSSGRSHLNTEAFF. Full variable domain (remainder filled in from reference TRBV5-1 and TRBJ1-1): KAGVTQTPRYLIKTRGQQVTLSCSPISGHRSVSWYQQTPGQGLQFLFEYFSETQRNKGNFPGRFSGRQFSNSRSEMNVSTLELGDSALYLCASSSSGRSHLNTEAFFGQGTRLTVV.

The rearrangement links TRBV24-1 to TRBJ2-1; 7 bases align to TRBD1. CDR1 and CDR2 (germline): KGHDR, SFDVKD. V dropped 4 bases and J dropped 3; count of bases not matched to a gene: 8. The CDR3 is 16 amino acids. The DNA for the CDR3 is TGTGCCACCAGTGACTCAGGGGGAGCGGACTACAATGAGCAGTTCTTC. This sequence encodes CATSDSGGADYNEQFF.

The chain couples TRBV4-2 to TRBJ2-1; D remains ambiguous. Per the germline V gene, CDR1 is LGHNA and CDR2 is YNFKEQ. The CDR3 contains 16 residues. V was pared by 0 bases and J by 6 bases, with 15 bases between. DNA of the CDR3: TGTGCCAGCAGCCAAGATCGGACCCTGGTTGGCAATGAGCAGTTCTTC. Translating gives CASSQDRTLVGNEQFF.

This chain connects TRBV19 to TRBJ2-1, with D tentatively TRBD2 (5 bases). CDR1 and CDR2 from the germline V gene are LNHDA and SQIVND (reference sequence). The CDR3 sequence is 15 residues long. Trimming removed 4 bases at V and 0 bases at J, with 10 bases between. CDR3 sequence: CASSREHSSYNEQFF. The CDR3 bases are TGTGCCAGTAGTAGGGAGCATAGCTCCTACAATGAGCAGTTCTTC.

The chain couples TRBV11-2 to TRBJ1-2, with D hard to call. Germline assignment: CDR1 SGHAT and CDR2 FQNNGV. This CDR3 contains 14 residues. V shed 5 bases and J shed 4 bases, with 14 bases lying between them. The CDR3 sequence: CASSPLRVPYGYTF. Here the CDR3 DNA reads TGTGCCAGCAGCCCTTTACGGGTTCCCTATGGCTACACCTTC.

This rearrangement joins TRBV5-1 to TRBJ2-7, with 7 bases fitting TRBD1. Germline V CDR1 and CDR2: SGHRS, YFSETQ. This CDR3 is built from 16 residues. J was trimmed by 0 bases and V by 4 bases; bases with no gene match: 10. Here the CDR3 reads CASSVGTDESSYEQYF. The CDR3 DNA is TGCGCCAGCAGCGTGGGGACAGACGAAAGCTCCTACGAGCAGTACTTC.

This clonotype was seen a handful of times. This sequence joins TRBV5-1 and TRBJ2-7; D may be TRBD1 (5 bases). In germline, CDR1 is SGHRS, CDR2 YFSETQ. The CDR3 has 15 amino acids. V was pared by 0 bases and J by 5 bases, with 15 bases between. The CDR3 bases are TGCGCCAGCAGCTTGGTGGGCAGGGTAATCGACGAGCAGTACTTC. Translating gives CASSLVGRVIDEQYF.

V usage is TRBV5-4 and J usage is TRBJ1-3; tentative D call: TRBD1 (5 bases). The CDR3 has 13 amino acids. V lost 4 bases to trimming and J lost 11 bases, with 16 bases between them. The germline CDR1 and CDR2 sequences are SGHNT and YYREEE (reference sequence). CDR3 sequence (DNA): TGTGCCAGCAGCCCGGCGGGGGGAACGGCCATATATTTT. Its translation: CASSPAGGTAIYF.